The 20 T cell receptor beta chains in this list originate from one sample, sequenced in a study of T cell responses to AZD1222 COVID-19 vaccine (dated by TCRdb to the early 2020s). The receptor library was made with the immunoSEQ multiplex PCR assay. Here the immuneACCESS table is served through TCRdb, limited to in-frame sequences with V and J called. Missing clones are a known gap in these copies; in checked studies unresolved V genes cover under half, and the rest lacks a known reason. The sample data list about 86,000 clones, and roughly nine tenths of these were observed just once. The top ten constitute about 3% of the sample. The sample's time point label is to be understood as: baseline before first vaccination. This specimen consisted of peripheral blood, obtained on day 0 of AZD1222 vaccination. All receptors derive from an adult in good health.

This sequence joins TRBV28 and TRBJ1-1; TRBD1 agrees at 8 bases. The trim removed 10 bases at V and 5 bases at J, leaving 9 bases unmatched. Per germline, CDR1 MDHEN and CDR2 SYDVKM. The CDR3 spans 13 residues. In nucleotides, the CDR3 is TGTGCCACGGTATCCGGGACAGGAACTGAAGCTTTCTTT. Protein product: CATVSGTGTEAFF.

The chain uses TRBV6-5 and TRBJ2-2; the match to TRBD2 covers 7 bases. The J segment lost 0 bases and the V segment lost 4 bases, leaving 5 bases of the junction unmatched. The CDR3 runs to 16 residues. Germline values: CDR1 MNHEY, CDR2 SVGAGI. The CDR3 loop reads CASSFQAGPNTGELFF. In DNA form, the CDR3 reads TGTGCCAGCAGTTTCCAAGCGGGGCCGAACACCGGGGAGCTGTTTTTT.

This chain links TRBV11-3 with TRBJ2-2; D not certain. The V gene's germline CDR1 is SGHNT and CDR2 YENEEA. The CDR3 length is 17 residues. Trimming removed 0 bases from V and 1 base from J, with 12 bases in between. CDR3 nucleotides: TGTGCCAGCAGCTTAGACCTCATTGGGCGGAACACCGGGGAGCTGTTTTTT. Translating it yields CASSLDLIGRNTGELFF.

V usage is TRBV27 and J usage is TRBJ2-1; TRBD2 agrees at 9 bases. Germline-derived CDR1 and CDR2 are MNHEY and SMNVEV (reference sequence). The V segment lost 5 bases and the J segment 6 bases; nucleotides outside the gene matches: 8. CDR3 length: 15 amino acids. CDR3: CASSISGRWSNEQFF. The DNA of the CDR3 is TGTGCCAGCAGTATAAGCGGGAGGTGGAGCAATGAGCAGTTCTTC.

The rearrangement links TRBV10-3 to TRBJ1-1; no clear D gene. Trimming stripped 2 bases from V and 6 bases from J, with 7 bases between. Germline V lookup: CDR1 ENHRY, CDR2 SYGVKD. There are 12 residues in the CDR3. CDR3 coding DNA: TGTGCCATCAGTGAGGATGGGGCTGAAGCTTTCTTT. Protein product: CAISEDGAEAFF.

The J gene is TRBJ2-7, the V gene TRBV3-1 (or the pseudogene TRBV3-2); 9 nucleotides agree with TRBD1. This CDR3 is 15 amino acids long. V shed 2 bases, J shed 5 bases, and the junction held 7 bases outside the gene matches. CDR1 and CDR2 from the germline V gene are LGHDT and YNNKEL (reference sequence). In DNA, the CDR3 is TGTGCCAGCAGCCAAACCGGGACAGGGTTTAACGAGCAGTACTTC. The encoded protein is CASSQTGTGFNEQYF.

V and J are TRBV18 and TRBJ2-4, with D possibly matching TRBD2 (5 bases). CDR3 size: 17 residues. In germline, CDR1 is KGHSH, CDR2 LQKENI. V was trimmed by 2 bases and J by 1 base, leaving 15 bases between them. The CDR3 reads CASSPSGVNNAKNIQYF. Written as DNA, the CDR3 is TGTGCCAGCTCACCAAGCGGCGTGAACAACGCCAAAAACATTCAGTACTTC. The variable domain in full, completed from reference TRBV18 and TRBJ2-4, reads NAGVMQNPRHLVRRRGQEARLRCSPMKGHSHVYWYRQLPEEGLKFMVYLQKENIIDESGMPKERFSAEFPKEGPSILRIQQVVRGDSAAYFCASSPSGVNNAKNIQYFGAGTRLSVL.

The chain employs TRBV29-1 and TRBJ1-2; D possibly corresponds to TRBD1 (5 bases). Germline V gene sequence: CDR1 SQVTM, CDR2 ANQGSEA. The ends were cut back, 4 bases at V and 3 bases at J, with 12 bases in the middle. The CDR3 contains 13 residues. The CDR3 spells CSVVGTDHYGYTF. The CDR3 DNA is TGCAGCGTTGTGGGGACGGATCACTATGGCTACACCTTC.

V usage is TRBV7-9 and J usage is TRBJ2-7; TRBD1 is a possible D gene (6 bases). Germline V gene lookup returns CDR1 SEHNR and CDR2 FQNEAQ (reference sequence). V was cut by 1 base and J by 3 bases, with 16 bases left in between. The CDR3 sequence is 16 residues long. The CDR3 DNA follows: TGTGCCAGCAGCTTAGACTTTACAGGGACCAACTACGAGCAGTACTTC. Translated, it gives CASSLDFTGTNYEQYF.

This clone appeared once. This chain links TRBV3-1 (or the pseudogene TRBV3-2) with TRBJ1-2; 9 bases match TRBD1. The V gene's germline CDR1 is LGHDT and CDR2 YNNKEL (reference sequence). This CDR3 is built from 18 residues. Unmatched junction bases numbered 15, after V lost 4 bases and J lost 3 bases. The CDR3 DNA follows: TGTGCCAGCAGCCCAAACTCGGGACAGGGTAGTTTTTACTATGGCTACACCTTC. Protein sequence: CASSPNSGQGSFYYGYTF.

CDR3 in DNA: TGTGCCAGCAGCTTAGAAGGCGGGGGGGCCGACAGCACAGATACGCAGTATTTT. The encoded protein is CASSLEGGGADSTDTQYF. The chain links TRBV11-2 to TRBJ2-3; TRBD2 aligns across 9 bases. There are 18 residues in the CDR3. Germline V gives CDR1 SGHAT, CDR2 FQNNGV. V was clipped by 0 bases and J by 0 bases; unmatched bases: 7. Full variable domain (rest looked up from reference TRBV11-2 and TRBJ2-3): EAGVAQSPRYKIIEKRQSVAFWCNPISGHATLYWYQQILGQGPKLLIQFQNNGVVDDSQLPKDRFSAERLKGVDSTLKIQPAKLEDSAVYLCASSLEGGGADSTDTQYFGPGTRLTVL.

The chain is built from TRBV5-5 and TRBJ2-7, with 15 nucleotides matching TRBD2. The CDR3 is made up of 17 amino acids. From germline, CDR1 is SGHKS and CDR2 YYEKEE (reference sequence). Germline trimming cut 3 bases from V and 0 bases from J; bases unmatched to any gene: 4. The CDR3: CASSSGLAGGSSYEQYF. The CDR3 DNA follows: TGTGCCAGCAGCTCGGGACTAGCGGGGGGTAGCTCCTACGAGCAGTACTTC.

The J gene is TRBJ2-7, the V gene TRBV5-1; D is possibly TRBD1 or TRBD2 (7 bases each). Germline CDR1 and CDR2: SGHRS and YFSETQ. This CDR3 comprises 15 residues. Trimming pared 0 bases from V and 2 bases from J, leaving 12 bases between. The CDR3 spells CASSLDRGGPYEQYF. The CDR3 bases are TGCGCCAGCAGCTTGGACAGGGGAGGGCCCTACGAGCAGTACTTC.

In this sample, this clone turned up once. CDR3 protein: CASSVGTARTDTQYF. The CDR3 coding sequence is TGTGCCAGCAGCGTAGGTACAGCCCGCACAGATACGCAGTATTTT. The rearrangement links TRBV9 to TRBJ2-3; D ambiguous. This CDR3 has 15 residues. V lost 0 bases and J lost 1, with 9 bases in between. Germline lookup yields CDR1 SGDLS and CDR2 YYNGEE.

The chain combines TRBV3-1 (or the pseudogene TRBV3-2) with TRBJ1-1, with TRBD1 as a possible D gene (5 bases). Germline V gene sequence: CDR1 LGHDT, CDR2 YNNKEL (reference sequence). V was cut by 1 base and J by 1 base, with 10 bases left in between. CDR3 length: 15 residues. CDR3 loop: CASSQAEGPNTEAFF. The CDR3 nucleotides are TGTGCCAGCAGCCAAGCGGAGGGGCCGAACACTGAAGCTTTCTTT.

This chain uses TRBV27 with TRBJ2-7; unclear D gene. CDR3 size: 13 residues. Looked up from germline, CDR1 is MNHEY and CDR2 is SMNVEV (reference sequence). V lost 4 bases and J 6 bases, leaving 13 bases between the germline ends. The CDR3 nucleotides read TGTGCCAGCAGTTCCCCAACCCGTGGCGAGCAGTACTTC. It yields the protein CASSSPTRGEQYF.

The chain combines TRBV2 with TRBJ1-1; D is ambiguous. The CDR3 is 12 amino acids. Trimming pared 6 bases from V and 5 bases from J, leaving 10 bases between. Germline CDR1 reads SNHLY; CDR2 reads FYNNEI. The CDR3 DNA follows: TGTGCCAGCAGGACGGGAATGACTGAAGCTTTCTTT. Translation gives CASRTGMTEAFF. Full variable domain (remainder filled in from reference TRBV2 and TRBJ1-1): EPEVTQTPSHQVTQMGQEVILRCVPISNHLYFYWYRQILGQKVEFLVSFYNNEISEKSEIFDDQFSVERPDGSNFTLKIRSTKLEDSAMYFCASRTGMTEAFFGQGTRLTVV.

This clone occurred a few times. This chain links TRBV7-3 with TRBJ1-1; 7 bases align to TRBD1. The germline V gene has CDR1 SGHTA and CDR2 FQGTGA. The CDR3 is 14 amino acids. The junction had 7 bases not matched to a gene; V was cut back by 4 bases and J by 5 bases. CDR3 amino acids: CASSSQGESTEAFF. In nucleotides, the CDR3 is TGTGCCAGCAGCTCCCAGGGGGAGAGTACTGAAGCTTTCTTT.

The CDR3 nucleotides are TGTGCCAGCAGCTTGGGGGCAGGGACAGATACGCAGTATTTT. It specifies CASSLGAGTDTQYF. V is TRBV5-5 and J is TRBJ2-3; D is perhaps TRBD1 (5 bases). Trimming took off 0 bases at V and 3 bases at J, with 8 bases between the two ends. The CDR3 runs 14 residues. The germline CDR1 and CDR2 sequences are SGHKS and YYEKEE (reference sequence).

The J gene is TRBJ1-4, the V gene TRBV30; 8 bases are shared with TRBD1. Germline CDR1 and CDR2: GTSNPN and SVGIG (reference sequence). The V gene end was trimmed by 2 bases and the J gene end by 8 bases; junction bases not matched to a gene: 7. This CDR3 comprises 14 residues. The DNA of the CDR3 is TGTGCCTGGAGTTCCCAGGGGGCTGGAGAAAAACTGTTTTTT. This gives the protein CAWSSQGAGEKLFF.